This is a list of T cell receptor beta chains from one sample in a study of T cells in Graves' hyperthyroidism and ophthalmopathy. Each CDR3 protein is one row after TCRdb ran MiXCR on the multiplex PCR reads. The table records 550,000 to 650,000 distinct CDR3 sequences, around 13% of them present only once. Sample: blood. All receptors come from a woman between 35 and 50 years old with Graves' hyperthyroidism. Both conserved end residues are part of each CDR3. Each record gives: D gene, J gene, V gene, clone size, CDR3 DNA, CDR3 protein. The D gene is left open where the match is weak. Clone sizes are given selectively: once, few, many, or a class where the clone is expanded.

>NA|TRBJ2-7|TRBV6-1|many
TGTGCCAGCAGTGTAAGGGAACAATCCTACGAGCAGTACTTC
CASSVREQSYEQYF
>TRBD1|TRBJ1-2|TRBV27|NA
TGTGCCAGCAGTTCAAAGACAGGGTCCTATGGCTACACCTTC
CASSSKTGSYGYTF
>TRBD1|TRBJ1-2|TRBV3-1|many
TGTGCCAGCAGCCCGGGACAGCAATTCTATGGCTACACCTTC
CASSPGQQFYGYTF
>TRBD2|TRBJ2-7|TRBV12-3/TRBV12-4|many
TGTGCCAGCACCATCGGGACTAGCGGATCTTATTCCTACGAGCAGTACTTC
CASTIGTSGSYSYEQYF
>NA|TRBJ2-1|TRBV20-1|many
TGCAGTGCCCCACAGACTTATCTCGGCTTCAATGAGCAGTTCTTC
CSAPQTYLGFNEQFF
>TRBD2|TRBJ2-7|TRBV10-2|few
TGCGCCAGCAGTGACCGGGGGGACTTGGAGCAGTACTTC
CASSDRGDLEQYF
>NA|TRBJ1-5|TRBV20-1|many
TGCAGTGCTAGGTACGGCCTTAATCAGCCCCAGCATTTT
CSARYGLNQPQHF
>TRBD1|TRBJ2-7|TRBV20-1|many
TGCAGTGCGGAGTCCAGGGGGCATCTATGGGAGCAGTACTTC
CSAESRGHLWEQYF
>TRBD2|TRBJ2-1|TRBV6-5|NA
TGTGCCAGCAGTTTCGAGGCTAGCGGGAGGGCCAGTGAGCAGTTCTTC
CASSFEASGRASEQFF
>TRBD2|TRBJ2-4|TRBV19|once
TGTGCCAGTAGTATGGCACTAGCGGGACTAGCCAAAAACATTCAGTACTTC
CASSMALAGLAKNIQYF
>TRBD2|TRBJ2-3|TRBV9|many
TGTGCCAGCAGCCTGACTAGCGCCACAGATACGCAGTATTTT
CASSLTSATDTQYF